Below, 4 T cell receptor beta chains from the same sample are listed, as sequenced in a study of blood T cell repertoires in COVID-19. This table comes from immunoSEQ multiplex PCR, and its TCRdb copy is limited to in-frame clones, with some not included. The table shows about 150,000 clones, with more than 65% occurring only once. Sequences were obtained from peripheral blood. These receptors were taken from a woman between 45 and 65 years old with acute or convalescent COVID-19.

This rearrangement joins TRBV6-6 to TRBJ2-5, with a weak D call TRBD2 (5 bases). The V gene's germline CDR1 is MNHNY and CDR2 SVGAGI (reference sequence). The V end lost 8 bases, the J end lost 2 bases, and 18 bases lay between the germline ends. CDR3 length equals 15 residues. In DNA form, the CDR3 reads TGTGCCAGCTCAAATCAGGAGGATCCTCAAGAGACCCAGTACTTC. It yields the protein CASSNQEDPQETQYF.

In the case of this clone: Additional DNA sequences in this sample encode the identical CDR3. This CDR3 is CASSEMRNTEAFF. Written as DNA, the CDR3 is TGTGCCAGCAGTGAGATGAGGAACACTGAAGCTTTCTTT. The chain links TRBV6-1 to TRBJ1-1; D not certain. The CDR3 loop spans 13 amino acids. With 3 bases removed from V and 1 base from J, the gap between germline ends came to 6 bases. From germline, CDR1 is MNHNS and CDR2 SASEGT.

The chain carries TRBV7-3 and TRBJ2-1; 8 nucleotides agree with TRBD2. Germline V lookup: CDR1 SGHTA, CDR2 FQGTGA. The V segment lost 5 bases and the J segment 3 bases; nucleotides outside the gene matches: 6. CDR3 length: 15 amino acids. The CDR3: CASSPGRGSYNEQFF. Here the CDR3 DNA reads TGTGCCAGCAGCCCCGGGAGGGGAAGCTACAATGAGCAGTTCTTC.

This sequence joins TRBV7-8 and TRBJ2-7; 10 nucleotides align to TRBD2. Looked up from germline, CDR1 is SGHVS and CDR2 is FQNEAQ. There are 18 residues in the CDR3. With V trimmed by 2 bases and J by 3 bases, 13 bases remained unmatched. CDR3 DNA: TGTGCCAGCAGCTTAAATATCCAGCGGGGGGGCCTGGGCTACGAGCAGTACTTC. Translating gives CASSLNIQRGGLGYEQYF.